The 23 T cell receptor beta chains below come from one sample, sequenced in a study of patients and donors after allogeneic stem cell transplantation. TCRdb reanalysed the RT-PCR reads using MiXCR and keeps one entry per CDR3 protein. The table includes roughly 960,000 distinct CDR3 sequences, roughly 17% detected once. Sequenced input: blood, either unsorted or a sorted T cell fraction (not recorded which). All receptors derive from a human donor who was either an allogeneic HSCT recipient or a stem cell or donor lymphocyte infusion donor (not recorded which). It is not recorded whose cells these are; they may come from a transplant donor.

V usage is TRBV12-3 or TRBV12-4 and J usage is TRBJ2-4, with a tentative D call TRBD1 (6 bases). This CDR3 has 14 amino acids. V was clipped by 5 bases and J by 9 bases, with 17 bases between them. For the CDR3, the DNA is TGTGCCAGCAGTGCCACCGGGACACCCGTCATTCAGTACTTC. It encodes CASSATGTPVIQYF.

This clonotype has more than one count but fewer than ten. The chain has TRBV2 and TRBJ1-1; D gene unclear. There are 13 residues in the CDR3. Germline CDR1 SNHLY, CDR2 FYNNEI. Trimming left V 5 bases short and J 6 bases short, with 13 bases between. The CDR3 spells CASSPTLRAEAFF. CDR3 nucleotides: TGTGCCAGCAGTCCTACCCTTCGGGCTGAAGCTTTCTTT. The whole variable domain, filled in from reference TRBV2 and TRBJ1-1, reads EPEVTQTPSHQVTQMGQEVILRCVPISNHLYFYWYRQILGQKVEFLVSFYNNEISEKSEIFDDQFSVERPDGSNFTLKIRSTKLEDSAMYFCASSPTLRAEAFFGQGTRLTVV.

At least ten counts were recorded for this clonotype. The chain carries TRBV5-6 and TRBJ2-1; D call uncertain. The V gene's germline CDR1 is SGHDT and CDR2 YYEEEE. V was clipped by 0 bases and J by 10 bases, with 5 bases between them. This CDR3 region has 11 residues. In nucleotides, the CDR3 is TGTGCCAGCAGCTTGGGGCACGAGCAGTTCTTC. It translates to CASSLGHEQFF.

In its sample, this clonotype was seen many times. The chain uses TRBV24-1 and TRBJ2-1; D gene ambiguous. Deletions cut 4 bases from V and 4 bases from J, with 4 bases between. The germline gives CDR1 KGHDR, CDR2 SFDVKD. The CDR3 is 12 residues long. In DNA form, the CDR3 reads TGTGCCACCAGTGACCTATACAATGAGCAGTTCTTC. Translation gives CATSDLYNEQFF.

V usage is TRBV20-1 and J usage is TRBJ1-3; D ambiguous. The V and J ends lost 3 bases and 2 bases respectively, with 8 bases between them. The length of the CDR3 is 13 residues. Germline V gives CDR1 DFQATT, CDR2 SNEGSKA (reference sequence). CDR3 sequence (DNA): TGCAGTGCTAGGTTGGGCACTGGAAACACCATATATTTT. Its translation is CSARLGTGNTIYF.

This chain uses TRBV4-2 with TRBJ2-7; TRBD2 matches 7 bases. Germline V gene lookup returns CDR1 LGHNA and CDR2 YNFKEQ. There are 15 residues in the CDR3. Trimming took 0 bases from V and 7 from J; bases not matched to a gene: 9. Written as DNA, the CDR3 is TGTGCCAGCAGCCAAGAAGACACGGGAGCGGGAGAGCAGTACTTC. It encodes CASSQEDTGAGEQYF.

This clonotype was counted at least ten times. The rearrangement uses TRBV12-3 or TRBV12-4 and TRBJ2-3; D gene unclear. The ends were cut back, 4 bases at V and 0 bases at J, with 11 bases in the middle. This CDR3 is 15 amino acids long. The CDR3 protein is CASSSLGASTDTQYF. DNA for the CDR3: TGTGCCAGCAGTTCCCTTGGAGCTAGCACAGATACGCAGTATTTT.

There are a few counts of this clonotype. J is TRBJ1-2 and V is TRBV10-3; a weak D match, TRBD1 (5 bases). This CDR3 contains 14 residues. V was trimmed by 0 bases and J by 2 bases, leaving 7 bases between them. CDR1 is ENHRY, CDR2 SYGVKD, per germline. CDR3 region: CAISESGDNYGYTF. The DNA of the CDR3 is TGTGCCATCAGTGAGTCGGGGGACAACTATGGCTACACCTTC.

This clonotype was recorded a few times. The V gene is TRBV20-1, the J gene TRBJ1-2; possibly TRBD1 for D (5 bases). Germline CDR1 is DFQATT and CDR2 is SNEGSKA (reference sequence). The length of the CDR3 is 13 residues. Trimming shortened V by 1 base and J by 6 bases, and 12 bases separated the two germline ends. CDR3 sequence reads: CSARVGGEHGYTF. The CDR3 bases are TGCAGTGCTAGAGTGGGGGGGGAACATGGCTACACCTTC.

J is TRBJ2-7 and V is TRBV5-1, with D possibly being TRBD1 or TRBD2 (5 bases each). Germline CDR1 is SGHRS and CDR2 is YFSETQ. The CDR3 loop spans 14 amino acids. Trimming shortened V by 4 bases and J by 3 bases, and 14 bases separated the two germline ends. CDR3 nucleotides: TGCGCCAGCAGCCACTCGGGACCCTTCTACGAGCAGTACTTC. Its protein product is CASSHSGPFYEQYF.

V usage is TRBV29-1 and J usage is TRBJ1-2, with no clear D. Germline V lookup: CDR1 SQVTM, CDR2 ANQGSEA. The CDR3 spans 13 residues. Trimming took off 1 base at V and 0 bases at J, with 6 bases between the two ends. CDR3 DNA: TGCAGCGTTGAAGGTCAATCTAACTATGGCTACACCTTC. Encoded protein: CSVEGQSNYGYTF.

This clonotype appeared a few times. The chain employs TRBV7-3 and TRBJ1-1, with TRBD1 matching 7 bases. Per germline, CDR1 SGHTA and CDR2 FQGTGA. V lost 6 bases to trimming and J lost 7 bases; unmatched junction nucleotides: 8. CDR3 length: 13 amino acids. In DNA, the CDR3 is TGTGCCAGCAGAGAGACAGGGAGGAATGAAGCTTTCTTT. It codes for CASRETGRNEAFF.

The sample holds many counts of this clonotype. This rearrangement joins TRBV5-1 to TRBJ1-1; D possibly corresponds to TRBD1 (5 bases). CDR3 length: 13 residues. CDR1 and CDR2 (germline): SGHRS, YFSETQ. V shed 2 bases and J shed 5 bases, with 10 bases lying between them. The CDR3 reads CASSFGRVTEAFF. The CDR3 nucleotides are TGCGCCAGCAGCTTCGGCAGGGTAACTGAAGCTTTCTTT.

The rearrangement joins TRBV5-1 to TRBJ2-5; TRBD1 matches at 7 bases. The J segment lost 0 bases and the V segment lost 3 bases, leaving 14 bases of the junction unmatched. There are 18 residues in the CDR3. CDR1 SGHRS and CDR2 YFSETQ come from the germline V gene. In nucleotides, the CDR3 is TGCGCCAGCAGCTGGCTACGGGACAGCCAGCTGTACCAAGAGACCCAGTACTTC. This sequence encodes CASSWLRDSQLYQETQYF.

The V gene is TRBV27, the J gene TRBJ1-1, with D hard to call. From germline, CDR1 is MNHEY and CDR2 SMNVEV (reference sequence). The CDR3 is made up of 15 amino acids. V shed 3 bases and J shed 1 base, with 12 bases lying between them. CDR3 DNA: TGTGCCAGCAGTTTCGCCGGACGAGAGAACACTGAAGCTTTCTTT. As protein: CASSFAGRENTEAFF.

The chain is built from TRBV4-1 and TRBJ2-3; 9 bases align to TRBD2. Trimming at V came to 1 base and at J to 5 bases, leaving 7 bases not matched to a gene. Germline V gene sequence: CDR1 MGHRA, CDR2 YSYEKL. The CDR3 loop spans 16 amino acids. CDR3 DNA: TGCGCCAGCAGCCAAGCGGCGGGGGGGCAGGGAGATACGCAGTATTTT. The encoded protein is CASSQAAGGQGDTQYF.

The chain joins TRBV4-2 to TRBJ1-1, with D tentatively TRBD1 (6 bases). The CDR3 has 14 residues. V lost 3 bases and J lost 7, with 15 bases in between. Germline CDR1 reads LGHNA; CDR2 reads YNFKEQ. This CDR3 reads CASSHNAGAGEAFF. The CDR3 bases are TGTGCCAGCAGCCATAACGCGGGGGCTGGTGAAGCTTTCTTT.

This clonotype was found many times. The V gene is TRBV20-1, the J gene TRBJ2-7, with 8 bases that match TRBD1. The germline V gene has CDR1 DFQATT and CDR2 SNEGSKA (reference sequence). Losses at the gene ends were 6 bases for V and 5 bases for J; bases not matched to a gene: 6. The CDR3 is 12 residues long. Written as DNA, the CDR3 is TGCAGTGCCGACCGGACAGGGAACGAGCAGTACTTC. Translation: CSADRTGNEQYF.

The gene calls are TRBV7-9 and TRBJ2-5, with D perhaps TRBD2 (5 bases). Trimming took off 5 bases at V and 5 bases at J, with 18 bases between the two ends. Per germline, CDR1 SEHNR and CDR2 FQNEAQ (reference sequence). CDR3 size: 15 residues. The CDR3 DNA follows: TGTGCCAGCAGCCCCAAGCGGCTTCCAGGCGAGACCCAGTACTTC. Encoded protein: CASSPKRLPGETQYF.

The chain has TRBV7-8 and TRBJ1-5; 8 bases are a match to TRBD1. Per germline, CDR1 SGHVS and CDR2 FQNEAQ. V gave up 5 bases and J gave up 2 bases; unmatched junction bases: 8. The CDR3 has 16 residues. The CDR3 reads CASSPIDRGGNQPQHF. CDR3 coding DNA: TGTGCCAGCAGCCCTATTGACAGGGGTGGCAATCAGCCCCAGCATTTT.

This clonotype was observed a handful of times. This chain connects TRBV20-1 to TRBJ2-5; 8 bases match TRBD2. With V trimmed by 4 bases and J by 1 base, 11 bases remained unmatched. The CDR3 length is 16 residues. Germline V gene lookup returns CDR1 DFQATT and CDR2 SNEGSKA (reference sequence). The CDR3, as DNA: TGCAGTGCTATCCCAGCATCGGGGGGGACCCAAGAGACCCAGTACTTC. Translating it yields CSAIPASGGTQETQYF.

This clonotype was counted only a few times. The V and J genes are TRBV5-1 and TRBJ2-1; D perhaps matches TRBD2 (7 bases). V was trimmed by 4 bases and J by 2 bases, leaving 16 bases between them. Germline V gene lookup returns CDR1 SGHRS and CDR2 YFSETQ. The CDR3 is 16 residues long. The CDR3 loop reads CASSPVGGRPYNEQFF. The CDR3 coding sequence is TGCGCCAGCAGCCCGGTGGGGGGGCGCCCCTACAATGAGCAGTTCTTC.

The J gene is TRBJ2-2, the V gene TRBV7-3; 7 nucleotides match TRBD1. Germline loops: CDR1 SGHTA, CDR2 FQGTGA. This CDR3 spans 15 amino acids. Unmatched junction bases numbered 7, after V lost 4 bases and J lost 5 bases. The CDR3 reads CASSSDRMRTGELFF. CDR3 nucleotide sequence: TGTGCCAGCAGCTCGGACAGGATGAGAACCGGGGAGCTGTTTTTT.